A selection of T cell receptor beta chains follows, all from one sample in a study of T cell changes during pregnancy in multiple sclerosis. TCRdb keeps only in-frame clones here, not all; method: immunoSEQ multiplex PCR. The sample contains 50,000 to 55,000 clones, nearly 95% of which appear only once. The sequencing used CD4+ T cells from peripheral blood mononuclear cells, collected in the third trimester of pregnancy. All receptors derive from a female donor with multiple sclerosis, enrolled in a pregnancy study. CDR3s include the opening cysteine and the closing phenylalanine or tryptophan. Fields, in order: clone size, J gene, CDR3 length, V gene, D gene, CDR3 DNA, CDR3 protein. D genes are given only for firm matches. Size is omitted from some rows. Given values are once, few, many or a class for expanded clones.

abundance: .; j_gene: TRBJ2-5; len: 15; v_gene: TRBV19; d_gene: TRBD2; CDR3nt: TGTGCCAGTAGTATCCTAGCGGGGGGACAAGAGACCCAGTACTTC; CDR3aa: CASSILAGGQETQYF
abundance: .; j_gene: TRBJ1-4; len: 10; v_gene: TRBV6-6; d_gene: .; CDR3nt: TGTGCCAGCAGTAGGGGTCAACTGTTTTTT; CDR3aa: CASSRGQLFF
abundance: .; j_gene: TRBJ2-1; len: 13; v_gene: TRBV13; d_gene: TRBD2; CDR3nt: TGTGCCAGCAACCTAGCGGGGGCTAGGGAGCAGTTCTTC; CDR3aa: CASNLAGAREQFF
abundance: .; j_gene: TRBJ2-7; len: 13; v_gene: TRBV27; d_gene: .; CDR3nt: TGTGCCAGCAGTCCTCAGGTTGTATCCGAGCAGTACTTC; CDR3aa: CASSPQVVSEQYF
abundance: .; j_gene: TRBJ1-4; len: 17; v_gene: TRBV5-1; d_gene: .; CDR3nt: TGCGCCAGCAGCTTGAAATGGACAGCTGCAACTAATGAAAAACTGTTTTTT; CDR3aa: CASSLKWTAATNEKLFF
abundance: once; j_gene: TRBJ1-2; len: 15; v_gene: TRBV4-1; d_gene: .; CDR3nt: TGCGCCAGCAGCCAAGACAGTACCTCTAACTATGGCTACACCTTC; CDR3aa: CASSQDSTSNYGYTF
abundance: once; j_gene: TRBJ1-3; len: 13; v_gene: TRBV6-1; d_gene: .; CDR3nt: TGTGCCAGCAGTTCCCACTCTGGAAACACCATATATTTT; CDR3aa: CASSSHSGNTIYF
abundance: .; j_gene: TRBJ1-1; len: 13; v_gene: TRBV7-8; d_gene: .; CDR3nt: TGTGCCAGCAGCTTACGGGAGAACACTGAAGCTTTCTTT; CDR3aa: CASSLRENTEAFF
abundance: once; j_gene: TRBJ2-1; len: 15; v_gene: TRBV7-6; d_gene: TRBD2; CDR3nt: TGTGCCAGCAGCTTGGGGAGTAGCGGGGGCGATGAGCAGTTCTTC; CDR3aa: CASSLGSSGGDEQFF
abundance: .; j_gene: TRBJ2-7; len: 15; v_gene: TRBV15; d_gene: .; CDR3nt: TGTGCCACCAGCAGAGATCGCACAGGGTTTGACGAGCAGTACTTC; CDR3aa: CATSRDRTGFDEQYF
abundance: .; j_gene: TRBJ2-7; len: 14; v_gene: TRBV10-2; d_gene: TRBD1; CDR3nt: TGCGCCAGCAAACCGGGACAGGGCTCCTACGAGCAGTACTTC; CDR3aa: CASKPGQGSYEQYF
abundance: .; j_gene: TRBJ1-6; len: 15; v_gene: TRBV5-1; d_gene: .; CDR3nt: TGCGCCAGCAGCTTTACGGGGGGCCACAATTCACCCCTCCACTTT; CDR3aa: CASSFTGGHNSPLHF
abundance: .; j_gene: TRBJ2-5; len: 17; v_gene: TRBV4-1; d_gene: TRBD2; CDR3nt: TGCGCCAGCAGCCAAGACTCTAGCGGGGGGGCCGAGGAGACCCAGTACTTC; CDR3aa: CASSQDSSGGAEETQYF
abundance: .; j_gene: TRBJ1-1; len: 14; v_gene: TRBV2; d_gene: .; CDR3nt: TGTGCCAGCAGGACGCGGGGGCCCCACACTGAAGCTTTCTTT; CDR3aa: CASRTRGPHTEAFF
abundance: .; j_gene: TRBJ1-5; len: 16; v_gene: TRBV27; d_gene: TRBD1; CDR3nt: TGTGCCAGCAGTGTCTACGGGCAGGGGGGAAATCAGCCCCAGCATTTT; CDR3aa: CASSVYGQGGNQPQHF
abundance: .; j_gene: TRBJ2-3; len: 15; v_gene: TRBV28; d_gene: TRBD2; CDR3nt: TGTGCCAGCAGTTCCTTAGCGGGGGGCCGATATACGCAGTATTTT; CDR3aa: CASSSLAGGRYTQYF
abundance: once; j_gene: TRBJ1-1; len: 15; v_gene: TRBV9; d_gene: TRBD1; CDR3nt: TGTGCCAGCAGCGAGGGGGGGACAGGGGGCACTGAAGCTTTCTTT; CDR3aa: CASSEGGTGGTEAFF
abundance: few; j_gene: TRBJ1-1; len: 13; v_gene: TRBV7-3; d_gene: TRBD1; CDR3nt: TGTGCCAGCAGCGCTCAGGGGGACACTGAAGCTTTCTTT; CDR3aa: CASSAQGDTEAFF
abundance: .; j_gene: TRBJ1-3; len: 17; v_gene: TRBV9; d_gene: .; CDR3nt: TGTGCCAGCAGCGCCTCGGTGGACTCCCGCTCTGGAAACACCATATATTTT; CDR3aa: CASSASVDSRSGNTIYF
abundance: once; j_gene: TRBJ1-5; len: 14; v_gene: TRBV2; d_gene: .; CDR3nt: TGTGCCAGCAGTGAGGGAGGGATCGGTCAGCCCCAGCATTTT; CDR3aa: CASSEGGIGQPQHF
abundance: .; j_gene: TRBJ1-2; len: 13; v_gene: TRBV7-9; d_gene: .; CDR3nt: TGTGCCAGCAGTCGGGGACAAGTTGATGGCTACACCTTC; CDR3aa: CASSRGQVDGYTF
abundance: .; j_gene: TRBJ1-1; len: 12; v_gene: TRBV2; d_gene: .; CDR3nt: TGTGCCAGCAGGGTCAGAAACACTGAAGCTTTCTTT; CDR3aa: CASRVRNTEAFF
abundance: .; j_gene: TRBJ1-1; len: 11; v_gene: TRBV6-5; d_gene: .; CDR3nt: TGTGCCAGCAGGGCGGCCGCTGAAGCTTTCTTT; CDR3aa: CASRAAAEAFF
abundance: .; j_gene: TRBJ2-1; len: 16; v_gene: TRBV5-1; d_gene: TRBD2; CDR3nt: TGCGCCAGCAGCTTTGGTCTCGGACTAGCAAACAATGAGCAGTTCTTC; CDR3aa: CASSFGLGLANNEQFF
abundance: .; j_gene: TRBJ1-1; len: 14; v_gene: TRBV21-1; d_gene: .; CDR3nt: TGTGCCAGCAGCAAAACCGGGGTGAACACTGAAGCTTTCTTT; CDR3aa: CASSKTGVNTEAFF
abundance: .; j_gene: TRBJ2-5; len: 16; v_gene: TRBV6-1; d_gene: .; CDR3nt: TGTGCCAGCAGTGAAGTCGGCGGGGCTTCATGGGAGACCCAGTACTTC; CDR3aa: CASSEVGGASWETQYF
abundance: .; j_gene: TRBJ2-3; len: 14; v_gene: TRBV6-1; d_gene: TRBD1; CDR3nt: TGTGCCAGCAGGGCGGACAGGGGTACAGATACGCAGTATTTT; CDR3aa: CASRADRGTDTQYF
abundance: .; j_gene: TRBJ2-2; len: 15; v_gene: TRBV4-1; d_gene: .; CDR3nt: TGCGCCAGCAGCCAACCCAGGGCGAACACCGGGGAGCTGTTTTTT; CDR3aa: CASSQPRANTGELFF
abundance: .; j_gene: TRBJ1-6; len: 15; v_gene: TRBV14; d_gene: .; CDR3nt: TGTGCCAGCAGCCAAGCAGGAACAGATAATTCACCCCTCCACTTT; CDR3aa: CASSQAGTDNSPLHF
abundance: .; j_gene: TRBJ1-2; len: 16; v_gene: TRBV5-6; d_gene: TRBD1; CDR3nt: TGTGCCAGCAGACTACCGGGACAGGGGACGATCTATGGCTACACCTTC; CDR3aa: CASRLPGQGTIYGYTF
abundance: .; j_gene: TRBJ1-2; len: 13; v_gene: TRBV27; d_gene: .; CDR3nt: TGTGCCAGCAGACGGGGACTTGACTATGGCTACACCTTC; CDR3aa: CASRRGLDYGYTF
abundance: .; j_gene: TRBJ1-2; len: 15; v_gene: TRBV5-8; d_gene: .; CDR3nt: TGTGCCAGCAGCGATCCCGGACAGATTCCCTATGGCTACACCTTC; CDR3aa: CASSDPGQIPYGYTF
abundance: .; j_gene: TRBJ1-1; len: 14; v_gene: TRBV6-1; d_gene: TRBD1; CDR3nt: TGTGCCAGCACCCCTCAGGGGGCGCGGACTGAAGCTTTCTTT; CDR3aa: CASTPQGARTEAFF
abundance: .; j_gene: TRBJ2-7; len: 14; v_gene: TRBV27; d_gene: TRBD2; CDR3nt: TGTGCCAGCAGCCGCCGGGCGGGGGGCTACGAGCAGTACTTC; CDR3aa: CASSRRAGGYEQYF
abundance: .; j_gene: TRBJ2-7; len: 18; v_gene: TRBV5-3; d_gene: TRBD2; CDR3nt: TGTGCCAGAAGCCCCCCTCGGACTAGCGGGGGGGTGGCCTACGAGCAGTACTTC; CDR3aa: CARSPPRTSGGVAYEQYF
abundance: .; j_gene: TRBJ1-6; len: 16; v_gene: TRBV4-1; d_gene: .; CDR3nt: TGCGCCAGCAGCCAACTAGCCGGGACAAAAAATTCACCCCTCCACTTT; CDR3aa: CASSQLAGTKNSPLHF
abundance: .; j_gene: TRBJ1-5; len: 15; v_gene: TRBV5-6; d_gene: .; CDR3nt: TGTGCCAGCAGCTTAAAGGGGTGGTACGATCAGCCCCAGCATTTT; CDR3aa: CASSLKGWYDQPQHF
abundance: .; j_gene: TRBJ1-4; len: 15; v_gene: TRBV5-8; d_gene: .; CDR3nt: TGTGCCAGCAGCTTGGGGTCCCGTCTTGAGGAAAAACTGTTTTTT; CDR3aa: CASSLGSRLEEKLFF
abundance: once; j_gene: TRBJ2-5; len: 16; v_gene: TRBV27; d_gene: TRBD2; CDR3nt: TGTGCCAGCAGTGCGTCTAGCGGGTGGAAGCAAGAGACCCAGTACTTC; CDR3aa: CASSASSGWKQETQYF
abundance: few; j_gene: TRBJ1-2; len: 13; v_gene: TRBV2; d_gene: .; CDR3nt: TGTGCCAGCAGTGAAGCCCCGAGGGCTGGCTACACCTTC; CDR3aa: CASSEAPRAGYTF
abundance: .; j_gene: TRBJ2-3; len: 17; v_gene: TRBV2; d_gene: .; CDR3nt: TGTGCCAGCAGTGAAAAGATGGAGTACACCCCTGGAGATACGCAGTATTTT; CDR3aa: CASSEKMEYTPGDTQYF
abundance: .; j_gene: TRBJ2-1; len: 14; v_gene: TRBV6-4; d_gene: .; CDR3nt: TGTGCCAGCAAAGTGGAGAGCTCCTACAATGAGCAGTTCTTC; CDR3aa: CASKVESSYNEQFF
abundance: .; j_gene: TRBJ1-1; len: 12; v_gene: TRBV19; d_gene: .; CDR3nt: TGTGCCAGTAGTATCACAGGCTCTGAAGCTTTCTTT; CDR3aa: CASSITGSEAFF
abundance: .; j_gene: TRBJ2-2; len: 15; v_gene: TRBV12-5; d_gene: TRBD2; CDR3nt: TGTGCTACAAGACTAGCGGGGGGTGACACCGGGGAGCTGTTTTTT; CDR3aa: CATRLAGGDTGELFF
abundance: once; j_gene: TRBJ2-3; len: 15; v_gene: TRBV7-9; d_gene: TRBD1; CDR3nt: TGTGCCAGCAGCTTACGGGACAGGACCACAGATACGCAGTATTTT; CDR3aa: CASSLRDRTTDTQYF
abundance: once; j_gene: TRBJ2-2; len: 19; v_gene: TRBV19; d_gene: TRBD2; CDR3nt: TGTGCCAGTAGTGACCTACTAGCGGGGGGGCTTTCGACCCCCGGGGAGCTGTTTTTT; CDR3aa: CASSDLLAGGLSTPGELFF
abundance: .; j_gene: TRBJ2-1; len: 16; v_gene: TRBV7-9; d_gene: TRBD1; CDR3nt: TGTGCCAGCAGCATTTCCGGGACAGGGGGAAACAATGAGCAGTTCTTC; CDR3aa: CASSISGTGGNNEQFF
abundance: .; j_gene: TRBJ2-7; len: 16; v_gene: TRBV2; d_gene: .; CDR3nt: TGTGCCAGCAGTGAAGCGCTTTGGGGGACATACGACGAGCAGTACTTC; CDR3aa: CASSEALWGTYDEQYF
abundance: .; j_gene: TRBJ1-4; len: 15; v_gene: TRBV5-1; d_gene: TRBD1; CDR3nt: TGCGCCAGCAGCAGGGACAGGGGAACTAATGAAAAACTGTTTTTT; CDR3aa: CASSRDRGTNEKLFF